The 27 T cell receptor beta chains below come from one sample, sequenced in a study of monozygotic twins with cystic fibrosis. TCRdb keeps only in-frame clones here, not all; method: immunoSEQ multiplex PCR. The sample holds some 32,000 clones, around 90% seen once. The sample taken for sequencing was blood. The receptors here all came from a girl aged 2 to 10 with cystic fibrosis.

The chain recombines TRBV6-5 with TRBJ1-1; 8 nucleotides line up with TRBD1. The CDR3 runs to 16 residues. Germline-derived CDR1 and CDR2 are MNHEY and SVGAGI. V shed 0 bases, J shed 2 bases, and the junction held 5 bases outside the gene matches. The CDR3 reads CASSYSTGGINTEAFF. CDR3 DNA: TGTGCCAGCAGTTACTCTACAGGGGGAATCAACACTGAAGCTTTCTTT.

The gene calls are TRBV7-9 and TRBJ2-1; unclear D gene. The CDR3 totals 14 residues. Germline assignment: CDR1 SEHNR and CDR2 FQNEAQ (reference sequence). Trimming took 1 base from V and 4 from J, leaving 8 bases between them. The CDR3 DNA follows: TGTGCCAGCAGCTTAGGCGCTCCGTACAATGAGCAGTTCTTC. Encoded protein: CASSLGAPYNEQFF.

This chain uses TRBV7-6 with TRBJ2-2; 7 bases map to TRBD1. Germline CDR1 SGHVS, CDR2 FNYEAQ. V lost 1 base to trimming and J lost 3 bases; unmatched junction nucleotides: 5. The CDR3 totals 16 residues. The CDR3 DNA follows: TGTGCCAGCAGCTTAGATCGAACAGGGGACACCGGGGAGCTGTTTTTT. This translates into CASSLDRTGDTGELFF.

The CDR3, as DNA: TGTGCCAGCAGCTTAGTGTCGGACGAAGAGACCCAGTACTTC. Its translation is CASSLVSDEETQYF. The chain carries TRBV11-2 and TRBJ2-5; D is undetermined. Trimming cost V 1 base and J 3 bases, with 9 bases left between them. From germline, CDR1 is SGHAT and CDR2 FQNNGV. The CDR3 consists of 14 residues.

The J gene is TRBJ1-1, the V gene TRBV4-2; D is unresolved. The CDR3 consists of 17 residues. Trimming left V 7 bases short and J 7 bases short, with 28 bases between. Germline values: CDR1 LGHNA, CDR2 YNFKEQ. CDR3 residues: CASNRAGPERVPLEAFF. The CDR3 nucleotides read TGTGCCAGCAACCGGGCAGGTCCAGAAAGGGTCCCCCTTGAAGCTTTCTTT.

The J gene is TRBJ2-7, the V gene TRBV19; tentative D call: TRBD2 (5 bases). The V and J ends lost 3 bases and 2 bases respectively, with 11 bases between them. This CDR3 is 14 amino acids long. The germline gives CDR1 LNHDA, CDR2 SQIVND (reference sequence). The CDR3 region has the DNA TGTGCCAGTAGTATTAACACCGGGGCCTACGAGCAGTACTTC. This encodes CASSINTGAYEQYF.

This chain uses TRBV6-5 with TRBJ2-7; the match to TRBD1 covers 7 bases. CDR1 and CDR2 from the germline V gene are MNHEY and SVGAGI. The V gene end was trimmed by 6 bases and the J gene end by 0 bases; junction bases not matched to a gene: 2. The CDR3 is made up of 13 amino acids. The CDR3 here is CASRGTDSYEQYF. As DNA, the CDR3 is TGTGCCAGCAGGGGGACAGACTCCTACGAGCAGTACTTC.

This chain links TRBV7-6 with TRBJ2-5, with D unresolved. This CDR3 contains 12 residues. Per germline, CDR1 SGHVS and CDR2 FNYEAQ. Trimming took off 5 bases at V and 2 bases at J, with 6 bases between the two ends. As DNA, the CDR3 is TGTGCCAGCAGCGGGGTTCAAGAGACCCAGTACTTC. Translated: CASSGVQETQYF.

This clone has a handful of counts. The rearrangement joins TRBV28 to TRBJ1-5; TRBD1 is a possible D gene (5 bases). V was trimmed by 6 bases and J by 4 bases, leaving 10 bases between them. Germline V lookup: CDR1 MDHEN, CDR2 SYDVKM. The CDR3 is made up of 13 amino acids. The chain's CDR3 is CASRRTFNQPQHF. CDR3 DNA: TGTGCCAGCAGGAGGACATTTAATCAGCCCCAGCATTTT.

The CDR3 DNA is TGTGCCAGCAGCTTACGGGGATATACTGAAGCTTTCTTT. Its translation is CASSLRGYTEAFF. This chain links TRBV7-6 with TRBJ1-1; D gene unclear. The germline CDR1 and CDR2 sequences are SGHVS and FNYEAQ. V lost 2 bases, J lost 5 bases, and 9 bases lay in between. The CDR3 loop spans 13 amino acids.

This chain joins TRBV4-1 and TRBJ2-3, with TRBD2 identical over 8 bases. Germline CDR1 MGHRA, CDR2 YSYEKL. This CDR3 region has 16 residues. V was clipped by 3 bases and J by 1 base; unmatched bases: 6. The CDR3 spells CASSHGRRGGTDTQYF. The CDR3 region has the DNA TGCGCCAGCAGCCATGGCCGGCGGGGGGGCACAGATACGCAGTATTTT.

The CDR3 DNA sequence: TGTGCCACCAAGGCGGGGGGAGGACAGAAAGTTGCCTACGAGCAGTACTTC. Its protein product is CATKAGGGQKVAYEQYF. The chain has TRBV5-4 and TRBJ2-7; TRBD2 matches 8 bases. Germline V gene lookup returns CDR1 SGHNT and CDR2 YYREEE (reference sequence). The CDR3 has 17 amino acids. Trimming removed 9 bases from V and 2 bases from J; junction bases left unmatched: 19.

The chain combines TRBV27 with TRBJ2-5; the D gene could be TRBD1 or TRBD2 (6 bases each). This CDR3 has 19 residues. The V end lost 2 bases, the J end lost 1 base, and 23 bases lay between the germline ends. Germline V gene lookup returns CDR1 MNHEY and CDR2 SMNVEV (reference sequence). The DNA for the CDR3 is TGTGCCAGCAGTTTACGGTACCCCCTGACAGGACTACCCCAAGAGACCCAGTACTTC. As protein: CASSLRYPLTGLPQETQYF.

This chain connects TRBV20-1 to TRBJ2-1; D possibly corresponds to TRBD1 (5 bases). V was clipped by 2 bases and J by 7 bases, with 6 bases between them. Germline V gene sequence: CDR1 DFQATT, CDR2 SNEGSKA (reference sequence). The CDR3 contains 11 residues. This CDR3 reads CSARNRNEQFF. In DNA form, the CDR3 reads TGCAGTGCTAGAAACAGGAATGAGCAGTTCTTC.

V usage is TRBV19 and J usage is TRBJ2-3; 13 nucleotides match TRBD2. In germline, CDR1 is LNHDA, CDR2 SQIVND (reference sequence). J was trimmed by 0 bases and V by 3 bases; bases with no gene match: 6. The CDR3 has 18 residues. CDR3 amino acids: CASSMAGLAGSSTDTQYF. The CDR3 DNA reads as TGTGCCAGTAGTATGGCGGGACTAGCGGGGTCTAGCACAGATACGCAGTATTTT.

V and J are TRBV7-2 and TRBJ1-3; D unresolved. The CDR3 is 14 amino acids. V was cut by 2 bases and J by 3 bases, with 8 bases left in between. Germline V CDR1 and CDR2: SGHTA, FQGNSA. The CDR3 bases are TGTGCCAGCAGCTTAACCAGAGATGGAAACACCATATATTTT. Protein product: CASSLTRDGNTIYF.

The rearrangement uses TRBV2 and TRBJ1-2, with a possible D match to TRBD1 (5 bases). V was trimmed by 3 bases and J by 1 base, leaving 12 bases between them. The CDR3 totals 15 residues. Germline loops: CDR1 SNHLY, CDR2 FYNNEI. CDR3 DNA: TGTGCCAGCAGTGACCTTGGGGGTGTTAACTATGGCTACACCTTC. Encoded protein: CASSDLGGVNYGYTF.

The chain has TRBV5-1 and TRBJ1-2, with D possibly being TRBD1 (5 bases). Trimming shortened V by 0 bases and J by 8 bases, and 8 bases separated the two germline ends. Germline V CDR1 and CDR2: SGHRS, YFSETQ. The CDR3 is 12 residues long. The CDR3 is CASSLGRDGYTF. The CDR3 region has the DNA TGCGCCAGCAGCTTGGGTAGGGACGGCTACACCTTC.

This clone occurred a few times. The V gene is TRBV30, the J gene TRBJ1-1, with TRBD1 identical over 7 bases. The CDR3 is 14 amino acids. Trimming removed 2 bases from V and 7 bases from J; junction bases left unmatched: 10. Per the germline V gene, CDR1 is GTSNPN and CDR2 is SVGIG (reference sequence). The CDR3 coding sequence is TGTGCCTGGAGTAGACAGGGTATCACTCGTGAAGCTTTCTTT. This translates into CAWSRQGITREAFF.

The chain has TRBV23-1 and TRBJ1-1; D is ambiguous. TRBV23-1 has ORF status, its function being uncertain. Trimming left V 7 bases short and J 1 base short, with 19 bases between. The CDR3 extends over 16 amino acids. The CDR3 coding sequence is TGCGCCAGCAATTTGCGGGTCTTAATTTGGAACACTGAAGCTTTCTTT. Translation: CASNLRVLIWNTEAFF.

This chain uses TRBV29-1 with TRBJ2-5; D remains unclear. Germline CDR1 SQVTM, CDR2 ANQGSEA. CDR3 size: 12 residues. Trimming removed 7 bases at V and 2 bases at J, with 11 bases between. The CDR3 coding sequence is TGCAGCGACAAGCAGGCACAAGAGACCCAGTACTTC. It translates to CSDKQAQETQYF.

This chain uses TRBV19 with TRBJ2-2; TRBD2 matches 11 bases. J was trimmed by 0 bases and V by 8 bases; bases with no gene match: 14. The CDR3 runs to 19 residues. The germline V gene encodes CDR1 LNHDA and CDR2 SQIVND (reference sequence). CDR3 bases: TGTGCCAGTCGACACCGCCCCTCGACTAGCGGGGCGAACACCGGGGAGCTGTTTTTT. Amino acids: CASRHRPSTSGANTGELFF.

The V and J genes are TRBV7-8 and TRBJ2-5; TRBD2 matches at 8 bases. The junction had 13 bases not matched to a gene; V was cut back by 5 bases and J by 2 bases. This CDR3 region has 17 residues. The germline gives CDR1 SGHVS, CDR2 FQNEAQ. This CDR3 is CASSPPGGPWQQETQYF. In DNA, the CDR3 is TGTGCCAGCAGCCCTCCGGGGGGGCCCTGGCAACAAGAGACCCAGTACTTC.

In this sample, this clone turned up once. The genes are TRBV6-6 and TRBJ2-5; TRBD2 is a possible D gene (6 bases). V was shortened by 7 bases and J by 5 bases, with 14 bases between the two germline ends. There are 13 residues in the CDR3. Germline loops: CDR1 MNHNY, CDR2 SVGAGI (reference sequence). The CDR3 protein is CASKSAGWETQYF. The CDR3 coding sequence is TGTGCCAGCAAGTCAGCGGGTTGGGAGACCCAGTACTTC.

This clone appeared a single time. The chain is built from TRBV9 and TRBJ1-1; D may be TRBD1 (5 bases). The CDR3 has 14 amino acids. V was cut by 2 bases and J by 1 base, with 9 bases left in between. Germline V lookup: CDR1 SGDLS, CDR2 YYNGEE. This chain's CDR3 is CASSVGGRNTEAFF. CDR3 DNA sequence: TGTGCCAGCAGCGTCGGGGGTCGGAACACTGAAGCTTTCTTT.

V usage is TRBV28 and J usage is TRBJ2-7; TRBD2 aligns across 10 bases. Losses at the gene ends were 6 bases for V and 3 bases for J; bases not matched to a gene: 5. Germline V gives CDR1 MDHEN, CDR2 SYDVKM. This CDR3 spans 14 amino acids. This chain's CDR3 is CASRTGLASYEQYF. DNA of the CDR3: TGTGCCAGCAGGACGGGACTAGCGAGCTACGAGCAGTACTTC.

The rearrangement uses TRBV7-2 and TRBJ2-1; the D is unclear. CDR3 length: 13 amino acids. Looked up from germline, CDR1 is SGHTA and CDR2 is FQGNSA. V gave up 1 base and J gave up 8 bases, with 9 bases separating them. The CDR3 loop reads CASSLGASDEQFF. The CDR3 bases are TGTGCCAGCAGCTTAGGAGCGTCCGATGAGCAGTTCTTC.